The TCR beta chain described here comes from a study of tumor and adjacent non-tumor tissue in lung cancer. The template was RNA from unsorted bulk tissue. Between August and November 2014, newly diagnosed, chemotherapy-naive lung cancer patients underwent thoracic surgery in China. General study points: Tumor repertoires had a smaller top 100 clone share than normal lung. Higher tumor TCR diversity was associated with shorter survival.

The germline gives CDR1 DFQATT, CDR2 SNEGSKA (reference sequence). CDR3 size: 13 residues. The library came from three nested PCR rounds adapted from ARM-PCR protocols. Each CDR3 protein is one row after TCRdb ran MiXCR on the multiplex PCR reads. Of tens of thousands of distinct CDR3 sequences listed, around 78% are singletons. Remarks on this clonotype: The target antigen is unknown. One junction end disagrees with the germline gene, perhaps due to a read error.

This receptor was identified in a man in his 60s with non-small cell lung cancer. The sequenced sample consisted of lung tumor tissue. V gene TRBV20-1 combines with J gene TRBJ2-7; TRBD1 or TRBD2 may be the D gene (5 bases each). The CDR3 here is CSARGREYYKQYF. As DNA, the CDR3 is TGCAGTGCTAGGGGACGGGAATACTACAAGCAGTACTTC.